Included here is one TCR beta chain sequence, with context. These data come from a study of blood T cell repertoires in COVID-19. For the study at large: Two negative PCRs, clearance, or symptom resolution were required of recovered Cohort 3 donors. Specimens from acute and convalescent COVID-19 originated in the United States, Italy and Spain.

V lost 4 bases to trimming and J lost 10 bases, with 19 bases between them. The germline CDR1 and CDR2 sequences are GTSNPN and SVGIG (reference sequence). This CDR3 contains 13 residues. Using immunoSEQ multiplex PCR, the repertoire was profiled, and TCRdb retains in-frame clones only, with some absent. Here the sample spans roughly 340,000 clones, approximately 89% being singletons. All enrollees were about 18 to 89 years old and from about two dozen US areas. The study assigned cohorts using participant-reported clinical history. The sequenced material came from PBMCs or T cells enriched from blood (not recorded which). This chain joins TRBV30 and TRBJ1-2, with a weak D call TRBD1 (6 bases). The source is a man aged 35-49 years in a cohort exposed to, infected with or recovered from COVID-19 (not recorded which). CDR3 residues: CAWNPVSDRFYTF. The CDR3 nucleotides are TGTGCCTGGAATCCAGTATCCGACAGGTTCTACACCTTC.